Each of the 28 T cell receptor beta chains below was sequenced from the same sample in a study of T cell responses to AZD1222 COVID-19 vaccine. Libraries were prepared by immunoSEQ multiplex PCR; TCRdb keeps only in-frame clonotypes and omits some of them. The sample records around 87,000 clones, 80% to 90% being singletons. Source: peripheral blood, taken 28 days after the second AZD1222 dose. Source of these receptors: an adult who received the AZD1222 COVID-19 vaccine.

Points on this clone: The sample has other DNA sequences that encode this CDR3 too. This chain uses TRBV5-1 with TRBJ1-1, with unresolved D. V was cut by 0 bases and J by 2 bases, with 5 bases left in between. The CDR3 has 13 residues. Germline loops: CDR1 SGHRS, CDR2 YFSETQ. CDR3 in amino acids: CASSLDLNTEAFF. Here the CDR3 DNA reads TGCGCCAGCAGCTTGGACCTAAACACTGAAGCTTTCTTT.

This clone was counted once. The chain carries TRBV5-1 and TRBJ1-1; the match to TRBD1 covers 9 bases. Germline values: CDR1 SGHRS, CDR2 YFSETQ. The junction had 14 bases not matched to a gene; V was cut back by 4 bases and J by 4 bases. The CDR3 consists of 17 residues. The DNA for the CDR3 is TGCGCCAGCAGCCCATACCCGGTGGGACAGGGCGGCACTGAAGCTTTCTTT. Amino acids: CASSPYPVGQGGTEAFF. Drawing the rest from reference TRBV5-1 and TRBJ1-1, the complete variable domain is KAGVTQTPRYLIKTRGQQVTLSCSPISGHRSVSWYQQTPGQGLQFLFEYFSETQRNKGNFPGRFSGRQFSNSRSEMNVSTLELGDSALYLCASSPYPVGQGGTEAFFGQGTRLTVV.

The rearrangement links TRBV18 to TRBJ2-1; unclear D gene. Trimming shortened V by 2 bases and J by 7 bases, and 15 bases separated the two germline ends. CDR1 KGHSH and CDR2 LQKENI come from the germline V gene. The CDR3 is made up of 15 amino acids. The CDR3 loop is CASSPSLTAVNEQFF. The CDR3 DNA is TGTGCCAGCTCACCAAGTCTGACTGCAGTTAATGAGCAGTTCTTC.

Ten or more counts support this clone. This rearrangement joins TRBV5-8 to TRBJ2-7, with D maybe TRBD2 (5 bases). Trimming took 9 bases from V and 5 from J, leaving 18 bases between them. Germline-derived CDR1 and CDR2 are SGHTS and YDEGEE. CDR3 length: 13 amino acids. CDR3 sequence reads: CAISDWARHEQYF. CDR3 DNA: TGTGCCATCTCGGACTGGGCTCGACACGAGCAGTACTTC.

The CDR3 bases are TGTGCCAGCAGTTGGGCCGCAGGGGGGGCAGATACGCAGTATTTT. It encodes CASSWAAGGADTQYF. The chain employs TRBV6-5 and TRBJ2-3; D may correspond to TRBD1 or TRBD2 (7 bases each). Germline loops: CDR1 MNHEY, CDR2 SVGAGI. The CDR3 totals 15 residues. Trimming removed 4 bases at V and 4 bases at J, with 15 bases between.

V and J are TRBV6-5 and TRBJ1-6, with D unresolved. Trimming shortened V by 3 bases and J by 6 bases, and 9 bases separated the two germline ends. CDR1 is MNHEY, CDR2 SVGAGI, per germline. The length of the CDR3 is 14 residues. CDR3 DNA sequence: TGTGCCAGCAGTTATAACAGTTTTAATTCACCCCTCCACTTT. Translation gives CASSYNSFNSPLHF.

The chain links TRBV7-6 to TRBJ1-5, with D perhaps TRBD1 (5 bases). In germline, CDR1 is SGHVS, CDR2 FNYEAQ. The CDR3 has 16 amino acids. Trimming removed 1 base from V and 3 bases from J, with 13 bases in between. The CDR3 DNA follows: TGTGCCAGCAGCTTAGGTGGGGGTCGAGACAATCAGCCCCAGCATTTT. Protein: CASSLGGGRDNQPQHF.

The gene calls are TRBV2 and TRBJ2-3; D unclear. The CDR3 covers 14 residues. The V end was cut by 4 bases, the J end by 8 bases, with 16 bases between. Germline V gene data show CDR1 as SNHLY and CDR2 as FYNNEI. The DNA for the CDR3 is TGTGCCAGCAGTGGTAGAGACGGAAGACCTACGCAGTATTTT. Protein sequence: CASSGRDGRPTQYF.

V usage is TRBV18 and J usage is TRBJ2-7, with 10 bases identical to TRBD1. This CDR3 region has 14 residues. Trimming at V came to 2 bases and at J to 5 bases, leaving 3 bases not matched to a gene. Looked up from germline, CDR1 is KGHSH and CDR2 is LQKENI. CDR3 loop: CASSPGTGEHEQYF. The CDR3 DNA reads as TGTGCCAGCTCACCAGGGACAGGGGAACACGAGCAGTACTTC. The entire variable domain, with the rest obtained from reference TRBV18 and TRBJ2-7, is as follows: NAGVMQNPRHLVRRRGQEARLRCSPMKGHSHVYWYRQLPEEGLKFMVYLQKENIIDESGMPKERFSAEFPKEGPSILRIQQVVRGDSAAYFCASSPGTGEHEQYFGPGTRLTVT.

CDR3: CASSPSRPRGTEAFF. CDR3 DNA: TGTGCCAGCAGCCCCTCCCGACCGCGAGGTACTGAAGCTTTCTTT. V and J are TRBV6-5 and TRBJ1-1; unclear D gene. This CDR3 spans 15 amino acids. V was pared by 6 bases and J by 5 bases, with 19 bases between. Germline V gives CDR1 MNHEY, CDR2 SVGAGI.

This chain uses TRBV24-1 with TRBJ2-3, with D perhaps matching TRBD1 or TRBD2 (5 bases each). V lost 9 bases and J lost 2, with 11 bases in between. The germline V gene encodes CDR1 KGHDR and CDR2 SFDVKD. This CDR3 is built from 13 residues. The CDR3 loop is CATEGSDTDTQYF. Written as DNA, the CDR3 is TGTGCCACCGAGGGGTCAGACACAGATACGCAGTATTTT.

V gene TRBV3-1 (or the pseudogene TRBV3-2) combines with J gene TRBJ1-3; D gene unclear. Trimming left V 1 base short and J 3 bases short, with 13 bases between. The CDR3 totals 16 residues. From germline, CDR1 is LGHDT and CDR2 YNNKEL (reference sequence). The CDR3 nucleotides read TGTGCCAGCAGCCAAGCTGTGGGGAGTGGTGGAAACACCATATATTTT. It specifies CASSQAVGSGGNTIYF.

This clone was counted once. V usage is TRBV29-1 and J usage is TRBJ1-1; weak D call: TRBD1 (6 bases). Trimming took off 1 base at V and 2 bases at J, with 11 bases between the two ends. Germline V lookup: CDR1 SQVTM, CDR2 ANQGSEA. The CDR3 has 14 residues. The DNA for the CDR3 is TGCAGCGTTGAAGTTCTGGGGGCTAACACTGAAGCTTTCTTT. This codes for CSVEVLGANTEAFF.

This chain uses TRBV30 with TRBJ1-2; D unclear. Germline V gene sequence: CDR1 GTSNPN, CDR2 SVGIG (reference sequence). There are 15 residues in the CDR3. V was trimmed by 0 bases and J by 4 bases, leaving 15 bases between them. The CDR3 spells CAWSVSQPVLYGYTF. The CDR3 nucleotides read TGTGCCTGGAGTGTATCCCAGCCCGTACTCTATGGCTACACCTTC.

This clone has a single count. The chain recombines TRBV11-2 with TRBJ1-6; 7 bases match TRBD1. With 2 bases clipped from V and 8 bases from J, the junction kept 6 bases outside the gene matches. The CDR3 has 15 residues. Germline V CDR1 and CDR2: SGHAT, FQNNGV. The CDR3 loop reads CASSLIGTEDSPLHF. The CDR3 bases are TGTGCCAGCAGCTTAATCGGGACAGAAGATTCACCCCTCCACTTT.

The gene calls are TRBV6-2 or TRBV6-3 and TRBJ1-2; D unclear. Germline lookup yields CDR1 MNHEY and CDR2 SVGEGT. The CDR3 contains 15 residues. V shed 4 bases and J shed 5 bases, with 17 bases lying between them. The CDR3 reads CASSSLFMTEYGYTF. The CDR3 DNA follows: TGTGCCAGCAGTTCACTATTCATGACGGAGTATGGCTACACCTTC.

This clone was found a few times. This chain links TRBV5-5 with TRBJ1-3; D possibly corresponds to TRBD1 (5 bases). With 1 base removed from V and 2 bases from J, the gap between germline ends came to 13 bases. Germline V lookup: CDR1 SGHKS, CDR2 YYEKEE (reference sequence). This CDR3 spans 16 amino acids. CDR3 in DNA: TGTGCCAGCAGCTTGATAGGGGTAGTTGCTGGAAACACCATATATTTT. Translating it yields CASSLIGVVAGNTIYF.

The chain carries TRBV5-1 and TRBJ2-1, with D possibly being TRBD2 (6 bases). Germline assignment: CDR1 SGHRS and CDR2 YFSETQ. The CDR3 runs to 15 residues. The V end was cut by 4 bases, the J end by 6 bases, with 17 bases between. In DNA form, the CDR3 reads TGCGCCAGCAGCAGCGGCCAGCGGGCTTCCAATGAGCAGTTCTTC. It encodes CASSSGQRASNEQFF.

The chain joins TRBV15 to TRBJ1-1; D not certain. CDR1 and CDR2 (germline): LNHNV, YYDKDF (reference sequence). The CDR3 length is 13 residues. Trimming left V 0 bases short and J 7 bases short, with 9 bases between. This CDR3 is CATSRDFRLEAFF. For the CDR3, the DNA is TGTGCCACCAGCAGAGATTTCAGACTTGAAGCTTTCTTT. The full variable domain, its missing parts supplied by reference TRBV15 and TRBJ1-1, is DAMVIQNPRYQVTQFGKPVTLSCSQTLNHNVMYWYQQKSSQAPKLLFHYYDKDFNNEADTPDNFQSRRPNTSFCFLDIRSPGLGDTAMYLCATSRDFRLEAFFGQGTRLTVV.

This clone was counted a single time. The chain couples TRBV6-5 to TRBJ2-7; D ambiguous. V was clipped by 0 bases and J by 3 bases, with 9 bases between them. The CDR3 sequence is 14 residues long. Germline V lookup: CDR1 MNHEY, CDR2 SVGAGI. The CDR3 DNA reads TGTGCCAGCAGTTACTCCCCCCGCCTCTACGAGCAGTACTTC. It translates to CASSYSPRLYEQYF.

This clone has a single count. The chain recombines TRBV5-1 with TRBJ1-1, with D possibly matching TRBD1 (5 bases). From germline, CDR1 is SGHRS and CDR2 YFSETQ. The CDR3 totals 12 residues. Trimming left V 4 bases short and J 3 bases short, with 7 bases between. DNA of the CDR3: TGCGCCAGCAGCCGGGGCTACACTGAAGCTTTCTTT. Its translation: CASSRGYTEAFF.

The V gene is TRBV19, the J gene TRBJ1-5; maybe TRBD1 (5 bases). The CDR3 has 14 amino acids. Germline V lookup: CDR1 LNHDA, CDR2 SQIVND (reference sequence). Trimming shortened V by 4 bases and J by 4 bases, and 11 bases separated the two germline ends. The CDR3, as DNA: TGTGCCAGTAGTAGTGGCCAGGGTAATCAGCCCCAGCATTTT. As protein: CASSSGQGNQPQHF.

V and J are TRBV5-8 and TRBJ2-5; D unclear. Germline V gene lookup returns CDR1 SGHTS and CDR2 YDEGEE. V was shortened by 2 bases and J by 0 bases, with 8 bases between the two germline ends. The CDR3 spans 14 residues. CDR3 amino acids: CASSLSTYQETQYF. CDR3 sequence (DNA): TGTGCCAGCAGCTTAAGCACTTACCAAGAGACCCAGTACTTC.

The chain recombines TRBV7-9 with TRBJ1-2, with 7 bases lining up with TRBD1. The CDR3 sequence is 14 residues long. The V segment lost 4 bases and the J segment 3 bases; nucleotides outside the gene matches: 5. CDR1 SEHNR and CDR2 FQNEAQ come from the germline V gene (reference sequence). The CDR3 nucleotides read TGTGCCAGCAGCTATACGACAGGGCACTATGGCTACACCTTC. Protein sequence: CASSYTTGHYGYTF.

The chain has TRBV5-1 and TRBJ2-3; no firm D call. CDR3 length equals 13 residues. The germline V gene encodes CDR1 SGHRS and CDR2 YFSETQ. Deletions cut 4 bases from V and 3 bases from J, with 9 bases between. CDR3 nucleotides: TGCGCCAGCAGCCGTGATGGGACAGATACGCAGTATTTT. Its translation is CASSRDGTDTQYF.

The genes are TRBV7-2 and TRBJ1-6; D ambiguous. CDR3 length equals 15 residues. In germline, CDR1 is SGHTA, CDR2 FQGNSA. V dropped 1 base and J dropped 10 bases, with 14 bases sitting between them. For the CDR3, the DNA is TGTGCCAGCAGCTTAGACGCCAGCATCAGCTCACCCCTCCACTTT. Translation gives CASSLDASISSPLHF.

Here the CDR3 DNA reads TGTGCCAGCAGCTTGGCGGCAGAGCTGAACACTGAAGCTTTCTTT. Translated, it gives CASSLAAELNTEAFF. The chain is built from TRBV5-4 and TRBJ1-1; no reliable D call. Trimming pared 0 bases from V and 0 bases from J, leaving 9 bases between. Germline V gene data show CDR1 as SGHNT and CDR2 as YYREEE (reference sequence). There are 15 residues in the CDR3. Using reference TRBV5-4 and TRBJ1-1 for the parts outside the CDR3, the full variable domain is ETGVTQSPTHLIKTRGQQVTLRCSSQSGHNTVSWYQQALGQGPQFIFQYYREEENGRGNFPPRFSGLQFPNYSSELNVNALELDDSALYLCASSLAAELNTEAFFGQGTRLTVV.

The chain couples TRBV6-5 to TRBJ1-2; 9 bases agree with TRBD1. The CDR3 is made up of 14 amino acids. Germline V lookup: CDR1 MNHEY, CDR2 SVGAGI. J lost 5 bases, V lost 10 bases, and 11 bases had no gene match. The CDR3 DNA reads as TGTGCCACCAGAGGACAGGGGTCCCCTTATGGCTACACCTTC. Translated, it gives CATRGQGSPYGYTF.